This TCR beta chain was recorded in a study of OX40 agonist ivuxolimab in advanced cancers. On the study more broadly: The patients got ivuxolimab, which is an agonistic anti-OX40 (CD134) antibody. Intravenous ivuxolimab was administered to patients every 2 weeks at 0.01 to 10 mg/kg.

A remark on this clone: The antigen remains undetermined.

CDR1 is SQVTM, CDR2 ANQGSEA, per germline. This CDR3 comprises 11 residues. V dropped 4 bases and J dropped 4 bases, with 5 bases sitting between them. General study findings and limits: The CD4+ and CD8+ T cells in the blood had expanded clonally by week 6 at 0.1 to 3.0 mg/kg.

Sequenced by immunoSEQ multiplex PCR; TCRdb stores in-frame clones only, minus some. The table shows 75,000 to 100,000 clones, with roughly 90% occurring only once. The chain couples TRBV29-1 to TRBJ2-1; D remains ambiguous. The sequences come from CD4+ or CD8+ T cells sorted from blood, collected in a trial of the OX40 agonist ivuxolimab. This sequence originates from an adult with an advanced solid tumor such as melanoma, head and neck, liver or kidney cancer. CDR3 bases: TGCAGCGTTGCCAGGTACAATGAGCAGTTCTTC. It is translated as CSVARYNEQFF.